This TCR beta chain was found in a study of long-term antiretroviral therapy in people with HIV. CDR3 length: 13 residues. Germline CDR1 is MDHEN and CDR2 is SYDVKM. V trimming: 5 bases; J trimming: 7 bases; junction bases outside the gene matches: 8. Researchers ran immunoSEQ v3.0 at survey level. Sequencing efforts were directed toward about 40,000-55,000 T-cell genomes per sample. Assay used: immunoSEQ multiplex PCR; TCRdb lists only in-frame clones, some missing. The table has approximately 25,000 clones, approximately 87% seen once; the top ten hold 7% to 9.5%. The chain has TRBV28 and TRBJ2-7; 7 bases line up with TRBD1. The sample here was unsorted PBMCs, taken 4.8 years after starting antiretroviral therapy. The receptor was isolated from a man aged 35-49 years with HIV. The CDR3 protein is CASSPGTVWEQYF. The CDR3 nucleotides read TGTGCCAGCAGTCCCGGGACAGTGTGGGAGCAGTACTTC.